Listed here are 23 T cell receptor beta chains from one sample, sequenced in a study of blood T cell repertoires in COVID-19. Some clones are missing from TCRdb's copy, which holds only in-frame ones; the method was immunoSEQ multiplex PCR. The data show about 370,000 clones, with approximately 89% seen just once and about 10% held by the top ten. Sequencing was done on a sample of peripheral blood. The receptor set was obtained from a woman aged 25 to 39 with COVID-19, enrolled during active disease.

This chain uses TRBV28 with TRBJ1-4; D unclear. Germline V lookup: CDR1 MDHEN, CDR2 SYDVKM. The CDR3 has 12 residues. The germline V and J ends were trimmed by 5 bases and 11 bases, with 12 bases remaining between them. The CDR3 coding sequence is TGTGCCAGCAGTCAACCCGGGAGGAAACTGTTTTTT. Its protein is CASSQPGRKLFF. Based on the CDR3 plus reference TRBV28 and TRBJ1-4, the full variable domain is DVKVTQSSRYLVKRTGEKVFLECVQDMDHENMFWYRQDPGLGLRLIYFSYDVKMKEKGDIPEGYSVSREKKERFSLILESASTNQTSMYLCASSQPGRKLFFGSGTQLSVL.

For the CDR3, the DNA is TGTGCCAGCAGTTTTGTGGGGAGGGGGTTCTCTGGAAACACCATATATTTT. Protein product: CASSFVGRGFSGNTIYF. This rearrangement joins TRBV28 to TRBJ1-3; D perhaps matches TRBD1 (6 bases). The length of the CDR3 is 17 residues. V lost 3 bases and J 0 bases, leaving 15 bases between the germline ends. Germline CDR1 is MDHEN and CDR2 is SYDVKM. Full variable domain (remainder filled in from reference TRBV28 and TRBJ1-3): DVKVTQSSRYLVKRTGEKVFLECVQDMDHENMFWYRQDPGLGLRLIYFSYDVKMKEKGDIPEGYSVSREKKERFSLILESASTNQTSMYLCASSFVGRGFSGNTIYFGEGSWLTVV.

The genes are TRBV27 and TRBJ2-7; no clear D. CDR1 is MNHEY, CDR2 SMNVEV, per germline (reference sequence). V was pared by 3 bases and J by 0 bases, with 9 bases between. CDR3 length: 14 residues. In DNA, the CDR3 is TGTGCCAGCAGTTTTGCCAGAAGCTCCTACGAGCAGTACTTC. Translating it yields CASSFARSSYEQYF.

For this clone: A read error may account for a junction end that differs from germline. CDR3 amino acids: CASCLSLAVREQFF. CDR3 nucleotides: TGTGCCAGCTGCTTGAGTCTAGCGGTACGTGAGCAGTTCTTC. The chain employs TRBV7-9 and TRBJ2-1; TRBD2 agrees at 7 bases. Germline assignment: CDR1 SEHNR and CDR2 FQNEAQ (reference sequence). The CDR3 runs 14 residues.

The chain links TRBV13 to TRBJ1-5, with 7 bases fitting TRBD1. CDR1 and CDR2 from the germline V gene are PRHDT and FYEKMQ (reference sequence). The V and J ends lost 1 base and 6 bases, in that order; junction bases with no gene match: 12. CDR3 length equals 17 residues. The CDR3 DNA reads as TGTGCCAGCAGCTTAGCGGGACAGAAAAGGGGAGGTCAGCCCCAGCATTTT. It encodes CASSLAGQKRGGQPQHF.

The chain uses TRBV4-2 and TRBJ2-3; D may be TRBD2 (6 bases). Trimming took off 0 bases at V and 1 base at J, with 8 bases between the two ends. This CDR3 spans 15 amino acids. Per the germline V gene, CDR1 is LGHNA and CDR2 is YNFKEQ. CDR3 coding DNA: TGTGCCAGCAGCCAAGACAGGGAGGGCACAGATACGCAGTATTTT. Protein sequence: CASSQDREGTDTQYF.

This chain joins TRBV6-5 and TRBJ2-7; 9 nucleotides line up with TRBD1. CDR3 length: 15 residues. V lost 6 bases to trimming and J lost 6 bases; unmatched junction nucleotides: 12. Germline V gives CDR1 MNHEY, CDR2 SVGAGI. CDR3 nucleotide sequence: TGTGCCAGCAGATCGGGACAGGGTTGGGGAGGCGAGCAGTACTTC. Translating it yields CASRSGQGWGGEQYF.

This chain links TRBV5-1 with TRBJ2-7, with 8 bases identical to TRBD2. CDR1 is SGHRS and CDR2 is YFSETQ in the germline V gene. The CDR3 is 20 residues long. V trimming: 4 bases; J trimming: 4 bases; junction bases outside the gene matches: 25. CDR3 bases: TGCGCCAGCAGCCCCGAATCCTGGGGGCGGGAGGAAAGCTCGAAATACGAGCAGTACTTC. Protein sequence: CASSPESWGREESSKYEQYF.

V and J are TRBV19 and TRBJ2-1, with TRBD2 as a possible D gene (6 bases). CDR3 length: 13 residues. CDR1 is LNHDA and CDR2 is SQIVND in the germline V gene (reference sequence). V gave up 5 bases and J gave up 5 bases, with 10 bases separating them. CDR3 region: CASSSRLDNEQFF. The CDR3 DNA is TGTGCCAGTAGTTCACGACTAGACAATGAGCAGTTCTTC.

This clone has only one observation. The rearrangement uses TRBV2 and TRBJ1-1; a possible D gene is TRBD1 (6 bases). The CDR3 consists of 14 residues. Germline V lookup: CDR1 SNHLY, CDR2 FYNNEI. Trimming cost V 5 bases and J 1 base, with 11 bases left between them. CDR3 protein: CASSREQGNTEAFF. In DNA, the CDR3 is TGTGCCAGCAGTCGCGAACAGGGGAACACTGAAGCTTTCTTT.

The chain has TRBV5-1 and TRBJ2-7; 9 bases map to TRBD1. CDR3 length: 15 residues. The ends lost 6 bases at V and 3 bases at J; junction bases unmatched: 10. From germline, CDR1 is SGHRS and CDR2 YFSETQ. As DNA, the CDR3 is TGCGCCAGCACCCAGGGGGGGACAGGGAACTACGAGCAGTACTTC. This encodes CASTQGGTGNYEQYF.

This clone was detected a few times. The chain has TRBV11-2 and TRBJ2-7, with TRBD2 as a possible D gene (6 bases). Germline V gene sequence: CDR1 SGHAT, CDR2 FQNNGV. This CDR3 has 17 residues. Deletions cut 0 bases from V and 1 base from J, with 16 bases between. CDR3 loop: CASSLDPRGIRSYEQYF. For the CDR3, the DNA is TGTGCCAGCAGCTTAGATCCCCGCGGGATCAGATCCTACGAGCAGTACTTC.

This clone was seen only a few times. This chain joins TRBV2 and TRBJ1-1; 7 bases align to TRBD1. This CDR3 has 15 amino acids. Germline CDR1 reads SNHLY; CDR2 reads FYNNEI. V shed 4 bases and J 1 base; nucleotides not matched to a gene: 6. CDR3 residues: CASSGGRGRNTEAFF. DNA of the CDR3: TGTGCCAGCAGTGGCGGCAGGGGGAGGAACACTGAAGCTTTCTTT.

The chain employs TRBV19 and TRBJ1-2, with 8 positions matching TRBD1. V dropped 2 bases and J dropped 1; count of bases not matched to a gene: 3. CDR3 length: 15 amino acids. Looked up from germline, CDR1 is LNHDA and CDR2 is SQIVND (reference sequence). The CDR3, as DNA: TGTGCCAGTAGTATACTAGACAGGGGTAACTATGGCTACACCTTC. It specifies CASSILDRGNYGYTF.

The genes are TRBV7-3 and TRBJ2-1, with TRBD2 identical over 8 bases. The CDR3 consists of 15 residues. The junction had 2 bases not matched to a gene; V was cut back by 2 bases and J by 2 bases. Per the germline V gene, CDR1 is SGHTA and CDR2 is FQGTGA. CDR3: CASSLAGGTYNEQFF. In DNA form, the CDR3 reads TGTGCCAGCAGCTTAGCGGGAGGAACCTACAATGAGCAGTTCTTC.

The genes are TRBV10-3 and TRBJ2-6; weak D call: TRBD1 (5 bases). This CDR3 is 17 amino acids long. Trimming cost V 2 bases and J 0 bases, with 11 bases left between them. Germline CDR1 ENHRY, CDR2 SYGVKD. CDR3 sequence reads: CAISELGEGSGANVLTF. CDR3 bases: TGTGCCATCAGTGAGCTAGGGGAAGGCTCTGGGGCCAACGTCCTGACTTTC.

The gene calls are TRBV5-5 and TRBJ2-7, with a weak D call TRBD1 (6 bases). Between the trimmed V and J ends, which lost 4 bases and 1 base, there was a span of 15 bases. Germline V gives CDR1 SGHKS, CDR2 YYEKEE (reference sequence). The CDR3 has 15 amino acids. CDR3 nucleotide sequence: TGTGCCAGCAGCGTAGGACCGACAGGTTCCTACGAGCAGTACTTC. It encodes CASSVGPTGSYEQYF.

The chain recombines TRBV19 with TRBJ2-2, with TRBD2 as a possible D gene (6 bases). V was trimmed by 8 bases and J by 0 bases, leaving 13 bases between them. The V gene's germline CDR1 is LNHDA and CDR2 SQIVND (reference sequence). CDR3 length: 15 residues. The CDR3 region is CASRGGTTNTGELFF. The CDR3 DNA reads TGTGCCAGTCGGGGCGGGACGACGAACACCGGGGAGCTGTTTTTT.

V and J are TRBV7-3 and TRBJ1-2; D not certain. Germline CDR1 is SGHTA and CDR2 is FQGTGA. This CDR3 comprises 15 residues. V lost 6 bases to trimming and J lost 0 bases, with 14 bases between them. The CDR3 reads CASRVGRPANYGYTF. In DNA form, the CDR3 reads TGTGCCAGCAGAGTCGGCAGGCCTGCTAACTATGGCTACACCTTC.

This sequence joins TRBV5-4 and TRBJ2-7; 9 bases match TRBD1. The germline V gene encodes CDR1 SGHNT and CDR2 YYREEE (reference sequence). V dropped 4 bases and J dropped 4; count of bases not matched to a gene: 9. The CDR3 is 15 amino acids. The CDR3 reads CASSQPGQGKYEQYF. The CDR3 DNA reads TGTGCCAGCAGCCAACCGGGACAGGGTAAATACGAGCAGTACTTC.

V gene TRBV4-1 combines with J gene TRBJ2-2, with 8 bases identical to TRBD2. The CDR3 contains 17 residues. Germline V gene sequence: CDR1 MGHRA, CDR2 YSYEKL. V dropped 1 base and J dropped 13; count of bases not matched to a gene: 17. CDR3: CASSQVLSGTSLLGLFF. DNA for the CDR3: TGCGCCAGCAGCCAAGTCCTTAGCGGGACCTCCCTGTTAGGGCTGTTTTTT.

CDR3 nucleotides: TGTGCCAGCAGCGTAAGCCCTGGGATAGCGGGATCAGGCGAGCAGTACTTC. Its translation is CASSVSPGIAGSGEQYF. The gene calls are TRBV9 and TRBJ2-7, with 8 bases fitting TRBD2. In germline, CDR1 is SGDLS, CDR2 YYNGEE. CDR3 length: 17 amino acids. Trimming cost V 1 base and J 6 bases; bases outside gene matches: 15. The whole variable domain, remainder taken from reference TRBV9 and TRBJ2-7, is DSGVTQTPKHLITATGQRVTLRCSPRSGDLSVYWYQQSLDQGLQFLIQYYNGEERAKGNILERFSAQQFPDLHSELNLSSLELGDSALYFCASSVSPGIAGSGEQYFGPGTRLTVT.

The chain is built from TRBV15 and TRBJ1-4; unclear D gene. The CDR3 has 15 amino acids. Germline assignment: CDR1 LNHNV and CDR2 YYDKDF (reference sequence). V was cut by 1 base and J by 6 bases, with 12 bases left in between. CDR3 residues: CATSRGRAVYEKLFF. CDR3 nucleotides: TGTGCCACCAGCAGAGGGAGGGCAGTTTATGAAAAACTGTTTTTT.